This TCR beta chain derives from a study of T cells after yellow fever vaccination (dated by TCRdb to the late 2010s). Concerning the study at large: Libraries from fractions with low cell numbers were prepared with the SMART-Seq v4 Ultra Low Input RNA kit. To follow T-cell clones before and after both primary and booster YFV17D yellow fever vaccination, bulk TCR alpha and beta repertoires underwent longitudinal sequencing. Two healthy male donors, one aged 18 to 30 and one aged 30 to 40 years, made up the cohort. Bulk PBMC replicates and cell subsets were isolated from blood drawn at multiple timepoints before and after both primary and secondary immunization. General study outcomes and caveats: A small fraction of clonotypes appeared in both the CD4 and CD8 compartments, likely as a result of convergent recombination. The secondary T-cell response was found to be weaker but faster than the primary response, with a peak reached on day 5 rather than on day 15. Computational filtering was needed because FACS-sorted repertoires could contain abundant contaminating clonotypes from the bulk population. The study included only a couple of donors, which limits how far the findings can be generalized. Most clones expanded after primary vaccination (around 96% of CD4 and 88% of CD8) were re-detected after the booster, suggesting that broad memory maintenance occurred.

This clonotype was counted a few times. Its antigen is still unknown. Base qualities are not recorded, but no much larger clone differs from it by a single base. V drops 1 base and J drops 4 bases, leaving 14 bases in between. The CDR3 covers 16 residues, taking in both the cysteine and the phenylalanine. Only the CDR3 portion is preserved as DNA: 48 bases, with reading frame beginning at the first base. Per the germline V gene (reference sequence), SEHNR is the CDR1 and FQNEAQ is the CDR2. The instrument given in TCRdb is Illumina NovaSeq 6000. Synthesis of TCR cDNA relied on 5'RACE template switching, a step that introduced a universal primer site along with unique molecular identifiers. Priming for cDNA synthesis came from both the TCR alpha and TCR beta constant segments. Two PCR steps were used to amplify libraries, with sample barcodes and sequencing adapters being added in the second step. Sequencing of libraries was performed on Illumina HiSeq 2500 (2x100 bp) or NovaSeq (2x150 bp). Turning to the authors' computational methods: MIGEC was used to demultiplex reads and collapse the reads into UMI consensus sequences, and MiXCR was used for V(D)J alignment. Vaccine-responding clonotypes were identified with edgeR using replicate PBMC samples, with FDR below 0.01 and a log2 fold change above 5 up to day 15 being required. Each bulk clonotype was labeled CD4 or CD8 based on which sequenced repertoire, CD4 or CD8, contained the clonotype at higher abundance. Clones were called with MiXCR by TCRdb after fastp trimmed the public reads at Q25, and only in-frame beta chains were retained. One record per CDR3 amino acid sequence lists the most common genes and DNA. In this record, the V and J calls reflect TCRdb's handling and not the investigators' own analysis. The sample data list about 320,000 distinct CDR3 sequences, and approximately 4% of these were observed just once. The ten top clones hold roughly a fifth of the sample.

What the treatment or condition label conveys for this sample: live attenuated yellow fever vaccine strain. At each blood-draw timepoint, two biological replicates of bulk PBMCs were collected. A standard Ficoll-Paque protocol was used to isolate PBMCs from peripheral blood. TriZol was used to extract RNA from bulk PBMCs, CD4 and CD8 fractions, and dextramer-positive and dextramer-negative fractions. The source is a man younger than 35 who received the YFV17D yellow fever vaccine. Sequencing was performed on PBMCs, taken 15 days after the yellow fever booster vaccination. The chain links TRBV7-9 with TRBJ1-3, with the D gene not confidently named. The DNA reads TGTGCCAGCAGCTTAGTCGGGCTTCTTTTCGGAAACACCATATATTTT. Its protein is CASSLVGLLFGNTIYF.